This TCR beta chain came from a study of blood T cells in healthy people across ages. It was with a sample-barcoded 5' primer and a J-beta primer mix that a second PCR of roughly 7 to 12 cycles was run. Each cDNA molecule was tagged by a template-switch adaptor that had 12 random nucleotides. TCRdb re-analysed the 5' RACE reads in MiXCR, keeping a single row per CDR3 protein. The sample carries hundreds of thousands of distinct CDR3 sequences, 58% recorded once. The trim removed 6 bases at V and 8 bases at J, leaving 9 bases unmatched. Germline values: CDR1 MNHEY, CDR2 SVGAGI. This CDR3 has 14 amino acids. Researchers isolated at least 6.5 million PBMCs per sample.

The material sequenced was blood. V and J are TRBV6-5 and TRBJ1-4, with 7 nucleotides matching TRBD1. This receptor was identified in a man aged 30 to 39 in good health. Here the CDR3 reads CASRTDRLAEKLFF. CDR3 bases: TGTGCCAGCAGAACGGACAGGCTAGCGGAAAAACTGTTTTTT.